One sample yielded the 32 T cell receptor beta chains listed below, sequenced in a study of blood T cell repertoires in COVID-19. The table came from immunoSEQ multiplex PCR; TCRdb's copy has only in-frame clones and leaves some out. The sample lists around 380,000 clones, 80% to 90% seen once, with approximately 1.2% in the top ten. The sequenced material came from PBMCs or T cells enriched from blood (not recorded which). Every receptor here comes from a man younger than 40 who had recovered from COVID-19.

The V call is TRBV19, the J call TRBJ1-6; D may be TRBD1 (5 bases). The CDR3 length is 14 residues. CDR1 is LNHDA, CDR2 SQIVND, per germline (reference sequence). The ends were cut back, 1 base at V and 7 bases at J, with 8 bases in the middle. The CDR3 DNA reads TGTGCCAGTAGTATAGGGACAAAAAATTCACCCCTCCACTTT. This sequence encodes CASSIGTKNSPLHF.

The chain employs TRBV25-1 and TRBJ2-5, with D possibly TRBD2 on 6 matching bases. Deletions cut 8 bases from V and 4 bases from J, with 17 bases between. The CDR3 contains 14 residues. CDR1 is MGHDK and CDR2 is SYGVNS in the germline V gene. CDR3 nucleotides: TGTGCCAGCGGTCTAAACACCGGGGGAGAGACCCAGTACTTC. Its translation is CASGLNTGGETQYF.

The chain recombines TRBV5-6 with TRBJ1-5; tentative D call: TRBD1 (6 bases). With 1 base removed from V and 3 bases from J, the gap between germline ends came to 14 bases. This CDR3 comprises 16 residues. Germline V gene data show CDR1 as SGHDT and CDR2 as YYEEEE. In DNA, the CDR3 is TGTGCCAGCAGCTTGAACACAGGGAGCCACAATCAGCCCCAGCATTTT. Its protein is CASSLNTGSHNQPQHF.

V gene TRBV7-9 combines with J gene TRBJ2-7; 9 bases are a match to TRBD1. The CDR3 spans 15 residues. The V segment lost 0 bases and the J segment 6 bases; nucleotides outside the gene matches: 6. Germline V gene data show CDR1 as SEHNR and CDR2 as FQNEAQ (reference sequence). CDR3 protein: CASSLASGTGPEQYF. Here the CDR3 DNA reads TGTGCCAGCAGCTTAGCGTCCGGGACAGGGCCCGAGCAGTACTTC.

The chain links TRBV27 to TRBJ2-7; no definite D call. Germline V CDR1 and CDR2: MNHEY, SMNVEV (reference sequence). V lost 2 bases to trimming and J lost 0 bases, with 5 bases between them. The CDR3 is made up of 13 amino acids. The CDR3 sequence: CASSLVSSYEQYF. CDR3 bases: TGTGCCAGCAGTTTAGTGAGCTCCTACGAGCAGTACTTC.

CDR3 in amino acids: CASSQKWAIYVINTEAFF. CDR3 nucleotides: TGTGCCAGCAGTCAGAAGTGGGCTATTTATGTTATTAACACTGAAGCTTTCTTT. The chain is built from TRBV6-2 or TRBV6-3 and TRBJ1-1; D is unresolved. Germline lookup yields CDR1 MNHEY and CDR2 SVGEGT. V was cut by 5 bases and J by 2 bases, with 24 bases left in between. The CDR3 extends over 18 amino acids.

This chain uses TRBV12-3 or TRBV12-4 with TRBJ1-2; a weak D match, TRBD1 (5 bases). Trimming pared 7 bases from V and 6 bases from J, leaving 15 bases between. The CDR3 is made up of 13 amino acids. This chain's CDR3 is CASTRRMTDGYTF. As DNA, the CDR3 is TGTGCCAGCACCCGACGCATGACAGATGGCTACACCTTC.

This sequence joins TRBV2 and TRBJ1-5, with D unclear. Looked up from germline, CDR1 is SNHLY and CDR2 is FYNNEI. The V gene lost 6 bases and the J gene lost 4 bases, with 13 bases spanning the gap. The CDR3 extends over 14 amino acids. The chain's CDR3 is CASRISQENQPQHF. The CDR3 DNA reads as TGTGCCAGCAGAATTAGTCAGGAAAATCAGCCCCAGCATTTT.

This rearrangement joins TRBV18 to TRBJ2-1, with 12 bases that match TRBD2. After removal of 2 bases from V and 10 bases from J, the junction contained 0 bases not matched to a gene. CDR3 length equals 13 residues. Germline loops: CDR1 KGHSH, CDR2 LQKENI. The DNA for the CDR3 is TGTGCCAGCTCACCAGGGACTAGCGGGGAGCAGTTCTTC. Protein: CASSPGTSGEQFF.

The chain is built from TRBV7-2 and TRBJ2-2, with 9 bases aligning to TRBD1. The CDR3 totals 17 residues. After removal of 4 bases from V and 6 bases from J, the junction contained 12 bases not matched to a gene. CDR1 and CDR2 (germline): SGHTA, FQGNSA. CDR3 protein: CASSSPRDRAFPGELFF. The CDR3 DNA is TGTGCCAGCAGCTCCCCCCGGGACAGGGCGTTCCCCGGGGAGCTGTTTTTT.

The rearrangement uses TRBV9 and TRBJ1-2, with TRBD1 identical over 8 bases. Germline V CDR1 and CDR2: SGDLS, YYNGEE. The V and J ends lost 5 bases and 8 bases, in that order; junction bases with no gene match: 8. The CDR3 has 13 residues. This CDR3 is CASSIDRGEGYTF. CDR3 bases: TGTGCCAGCAGTATCGACAGGGGTGAAGGCTACACCTTC.

V and J are TRBV18 and TRBJ1-1; D remains ambiguous. Germline values: CDR1 KGHSH, CDR2 LQKENI. V lost 2 bases to trimming and J lost 6 bases, with 13 bases between them. The CDR3 runs 14 residues. The CDR3 sequence: CASSPRPESAEAFF. DNA of the CDR3: TGTGCCAGCTCACCAAGGCCGGAGAGCGCTGAAGCTTTCTTT.

The chain uses TRBV6-6 and TRBJ2-5, with 11 nucleotides matching TRBD2. The V gene end was trimmed by 6 bases and the J gene end by 1 base; junction bases not matched to a gene: 7. The CDR3 sequence is 16 residues long. Germline CDR1 is MNHNY and CDR2 is SVGAGI (reference sequence). In nucleotides, the CDR3 is TGTGCCAGCAGACTAGCGGGGGCCGGCCTCCAAGAGACCCAGTACTTC. Translated, it gives CASRLAGAGLQETQYF.

The J gene is TRBJ1-1, the V gene TRBV10-3, with D unclear. Trimming shortened V by 4 bases and J by 8 bases, and 8 bases separated the two germline ends. The CDR3 length is 11 residues. Germline CDR1 ENHRY, CDR2 SYGVKD. The CDR3 loop is CAISVGREAFF. In DNA form, the CDR3 reads TGTGCCATCAGTGTGGGCAGGGAAGCTTTCTTT.

The V call is TRBV5-5, the J call TRBJ1-2, with D tentatively TRBD1 (6 bases). V dropped 4 bases and J dropped 8 bases, with 12 bases sitting between them. Germline CDR1 SGHKS, CDR2 YYEKEE (reference sequence). This CDR3 contains 12 residues. DNA of the CDR3: TGTGCCAGCAGCCTCATCCAGGGGGGCTACACCTTC. It is translated as CASSLIQGGYTF.

This chain connects TRBV3-1 (or the pseudogene TRBV3-2) to TRBJ2-1, with TRBD2 matching over 12 bases. Unmatched junction bases numbered 11, after V lost 4 bases and J lost 4 bases. The germline V gene encodes CDR1 LGHDT and CDR2 YNNKEL (reference sequence). CDR3 length: 18 amino acids. CDR3 DNA sequence: TGTGCCAGCAGCCCTTGGGGTCAACTAGCGGGGGGTTACAATGAGCAGTTCTTC. It translates to CASSPWGQLAGGYNEQFF.

The chain has TRBV5-8 and TRBJ2-3; D not certain. The V end was cut by 3 bases, the J end by 0 bases, with 20 bases between. The CDR3 has 18 amino acids. Germline V gives CDR1 SGHTS, CDR2 YDEGEE. The DNA of the CDR3 is TGTGCCAGCAGCTACCCCGAGGTCGTAGCTCCTAGCACAGATACGCAGTATTTT. This sequence encodes CASSYPEVVAPSTDTQYF.

The V gene is TRBV18, the J gene TRBJ2-7, with 9 nucleotides matching TRBD1. Germline V gene sequence: CDR1 KGHSH, CDR2 LQKENI. J gave up 6 bases and V 3 bases, and 9 bases lay outside the gene matches. This CDR3 spans 15 amino acids. The chain's CDR3 is CASSPPGTGQGEQYF. The DNA of the CDR3 is TGTGCCAGCTCACCTCCCGGGACAGGGCAAGGCGAGCAGTACTTC.

The chain carries TRBV18 and TRBJ2-1; TRBD2 matches 9 bases. J lost 10 bases, V lost 2 bases, and 3 bases had no gene match. This CDR3 comprises 13 residues. Germline CDR1 KGHSH, CDR2 LQKENI. The CDR3 loop is CASSPGLANEQFF. DNA of the CDR3: TGTGCCAGCTCACCAGGACTAGCGAACGAGCAGTTCTTC.

This clone was counted a few times. Other nucleotide sequences from this sample produce the same CDR3. The rearrangement links TRBV5-1 to TRBJ1-5; possible D gene TRBD1, 6 bases. V lost 1 base to trimming and J lost 3 bases, with 8 bases between them. Germline-derived CDR1 and CDR2 are SGHRS and YFSETQ. The CDR3 length is 14 residues. The CDR3 sequence: CASSLSGDNQPQHF. In nucleotides, the CDR3 is TGCGCCAGCAGCTTGTCAGGGGACAATCAGCCCCAGCATTTT.

CDR3 coding DNA: TGTGCCAGCAGCTCCGGGTTTGACTATGGCTACACCTTC. Encoded protein: CASSSGFDYGYTF. The chain uses TRBV11-2 and TRBJ1-2; no clear D gene. CDR1 SGHAT and CDR2 FQNNGV come from the germline V gene. Trimming left V 4 bases short and J 3 bases short, with 9 bases between. This CDR3 region has 13 residues.

The V call is TRBV29-1, the J call TRBJ1-6; D is ambiguous. This CDR3 has 13 amino acids. Germline V gene sequence: CDR1 SQVTM, CDR2 ANQGSEA. Trimming shortened V by 0 bases and J by 11 bases, and 11 bases separated the two germline ends. The CDR3 reads CSVEEGEGTPLHF. The CDR3 DNA reads as TGCAGCGTTGAAGAGGGAGAAGGGACACCCCTCCACTTT.

The V call is TRBV6-2 or TRBV6-3, the J call TRBJ1-5; 8 bases agree with TRBD1. With 6 bases clipped from V and 5 bases from J, the junction kept 15 bases outside the gene matches. The CDR3 spans 17 residues. CDR1 is MNHEY, CDR2 SVGEGT, per germline. CDR3 protein: CASSPRGSTGVDQPQHF. For the CDR3, the DNA is TGTGCCAGCAGCCCTAGGGGTTCGACAGGGGTGGATCAGCCCCAGCATTTT.

The J gene is TRBJ1-6, the V gene TRBV27; a possible D gene is TRBD1 (6 bases). The ends were cut back, 2 bases at V and 6 bases at J, with 14 bases in the middle. The length of the CDR3 is 16 residues. The germline CDR1 and CDR2 sequences are MNHEY and SMNVEV (reference sequence). CDR3 in DNA: TGTGCCAGCAGTTTACTAGCTATACAGGGTAATTCACCCCTCCACTTT. It translates to CASSLLAIQGNSPLHF.

In its sample, this clone was seen once. CDR3 in amino acids: CASKQTGGWTDTQYF. The DNA for the CDR3 is TGCGCCAGTAAACAGACAGGGGGTTGGACAGATACGCAGTATTTT. The chain couples TRBV5-1 to TRBJ2-3; 9 bases fit TRBD1. There are 15 residues in the CDR3. The trim removed 8 bases at V and 3 bases at J, leaving 10 bases unmatched. Germline lookup yields CDR1 SGHRS and CDR2 YFSETQ.

About this clone: The junction differs from germline at one of its ends, possibly a read error. The chain is built from TRBV6-5 and TRBJ2-6; D is possibly TRBD1 (5 bases). Germline lookup yields CDR1 MNHEY and CDR2 SVGAGI. The CDR3 is made up of 16 amino acids. For the CDR3, the DNA is TGTGCCAGCAGTTACCCCCAGGGCTCTGGGGCCAACGTCTTGACTTTC. Translating it yields CASSYPQGSGANVLTF.

This clone was observed a single time. J is TRBJ1-6 and V is TRBV30, with a possible D match to TRBD1 (6 bases). Trimming pared 3 bases from V and 3 bases from J, leaving 15 bases between. CDR1 is GTSNPN, CDR2 SVGIG, per germline (reference sequence). The CDR3 covers 16 residues. The CDR3: CAWRVSDSFYNSPLHF. In nucleotides, the CDR3 is TGTGCCTGGAGGGTATCGGACAGCTTCTATAATTCACCCCTCCACTTT.

This clone showed up just once. J is TRBJ2-2 and V is TRBV9; 8 bases are a match to TRBD2. With V trimmed by 0 bases and J by 6 bases, 13 bases remained unmatched. The germline V gene has CDR1 SGDLS and CDR2 YYNGEE. This CDR3 comprises 18 residues. The chain's CDR3 is CASSVATGGQVSAGELFF. The DNA for the CDR3 is TGTGCCAGCAGCGTAGCTACGGGGGGGCAGGTCTCGGCCGGGGAGCTGTTTTTT.

The rearrangement uses TRBV11-3 and TRBJ1-5; 8 bases are shared with TRBD1. The CDR3 runs 16 residues. V lost 5 bases and J lost 0; bases outside the gene matches: 6. CDR1 and CDR2 from the germline V gene are SGHNT and YENEEA. The CDR3 DNA is TGTGCCAGCAGCGGTAGACAGGGGCTTAGCAATCAGCCCCAGCATTTT. It encodes CASSGRQGLSNQPQHF.

CDR3 amino acids: CASSLGLMSNTEAFF. The CDR3 DNA is TGTGCCAGCAGTTTAGGCCTCATGTCGAACACTGAAGCTTTCTTT. The chain carries TRBV28 and TRBJ1-1; D remains ambiguous. V was pared by 2 bases and J by 1 base, with 11 bases between. The CDR3 has 15 amino acids. The V gene's germline CDR1 is MDHEN and CDR2 SYDVKM. The full variable domain, in which reference TRBV28 and TRBJ1-1 provide the parts outside the CDR3, is DVKVTQSSRYLVKRTGEKVFLECVQDMDHENMFWYRQDPGLGLRLIYFSYDVKMKEKGDIPEGYSVSREKKERFSLILESASTNQTSMYLCASSLGLMSNTEAFFGQGTRLTVV.

The rearrangement joins TRBV15 to TRBJ2-2, with TRBD2 matching 11 bases. The V gene's germline CDR1 is LNHNV and CDR2 YYDKDF (reference sequence). This CDR3 is built from 16 residues. J was trimmed by 1 base and V by 3 bases; bases with no gene match: 1. DNA of the CDR3: TGTGCCACCAGCAGTGGACTAGCGGGGAACACCGGGGAGCTGTTTTTT. Translation gives CATSSGLAGNTGELFF.

This clone was observed a handful of times. The rearrangement uses TRBV2 and TRBJ1-3, with D perhaps matching TRBD1 (5 bases). Germline V gene data show CDR1 as SNHLY and CDR2 as FYNNEI. The V gene lost 6 bases and the J gene lost 9 bases, with 21 bases spanning the gap. The CDR3 runs to 15 residues. The CDR3 DNA is TGTGCCAGCAGGGCTAACGGATCACCGGGGGGCACCATATATTTT. Amino acids: CASRANGSPGGTIYF.